The rows below give T cell receptor beta chains drawn from one sample of a study of T cells after yellow fever vaccination. TCRdb re-called the 5' RACE reads with MiXCR, one entry per CDR3 protein. The table includes some 350,000 distinct CDR3 sequences, 11% detected once. The source was PBMCs, collected on the day of the first yellow fever vaccination. Receptor source: a man younger than 35 who received the YFV17D yellow fever vaccine. Both conserved end residues are part of each CDR3. Fields, in order: J gene, D gene, clone size, V gene, CDR3 DNA, CDR3 protein. D genes are given only for firm matches. A row's size may be missing; if present it is once, few, many or a size class.

J gene: TRBJ2-3
D gene: TRBD2
clone size: .
V gene: TRBV4-3
CDR3 DNA: TGCGCCAGCAGCCAAGATCTCCCCGGGGGGGGAAGCACAGATACGCAGTATTTT
CDR3 protein: CASSQDLPGGGSTDTQYF

J gene: TRBJ1-1
D gene: .
clone size: few
V gene: TRBV5-1
CDR3 DNA: TGCGCCAGCAGCTTGGAAGTGGGGGCGTACACTGAAGCTTTCTTT
CDR3 protein: CASSLEVGAYTEAFF

J gene: TRBJ2-6
D gene: TRBD1
clone size: .
V gene: TRBV6-1
CDR3 DNA: TGTGCCAGCAGTGGGTACAGGGGGGTCTACTCTGGGGCCAACGTCCTGACTTTC
CDR3 protein: CASSGYRGVYSGANVLTF

J gene: TRBJ2-2
D gene: TRBD1
clone size: few
V gene: TRBV7-9
CDR3 DNA: TGTGCCAGCAGCCATCCGGCGGGACAGGGTAACACCGGGGAGCTGTTTTTT
CDR3 protein: CASSHPAGQGNTGELFF

J gene: TRBJ1-4
D gene: .
clone size: .
V gene: TRBV7-8
CDR3 DNA: TGTGCCAGCAGCAGACAGGATGAAAAACTGTTTTTT
CDR3 protein: CASSRQDEKLFF

J gene: TRBJ1-4
D gene: .
clone size: few
V gene: TRBV29-1
CDR3 DNA: TGCAGCGTTGAAGTCAGGGTCGGTGAAAAACTGTTTTTT
CDR3 protein: CSVEVRVGEKLFF

J gene: TRBJ1-1
D gene: .
clone size: few
V gene: TRBV7-8
CDR3 DNA: TGTGCCAGCAGCCGACTCCGGGGCCTAGCGAGGGACACTGAAGCTTTCTTT
CDR3 protein: CASSRLRGLARDTEAFF

J gene: TRBJ2-3
D gene: .
clone size: .
V gene: TRBV12-3/TRBV12-4
CDR3 DNA: TGTGCCAGCACCCTATGTATCCCGACAGATACGCAGTATTTT
CDR3 protein: CASTLCIPTDTQYF

J gene: TRBJ1-1
D gene: .
clone size: few
V gene: TRBV28
CDR3 DNA: TGTGCCAGCAGTTTACCCAGGGTTACTGAAGCTTTCTTT
CDR3 protein: CASSLPRVTEAFF

J gene: TRBJ1-5
D gene: .
clone size: many
V gene: TRBV18
CDR3 DNA: TGTGCCAGCTCCCGAAGCAATCAGCCCCAGCATTTT
CDR3 protein: CASSRSNQPQHF

J gene: TRBJ1-5
D gene: .
clone size: few
V gene: TRBV29-1
CDR3 DNA: TGCAGCGTTGTAGGGAGTGGGGTTAATCAGCCCCAGCATTTT
CDR3 protein: CSVVGSGVNQPQHF

J gene: TRBJ1-2
D gene: .
clone size: .
V gene: TRBV29-1
CDR3 DNA: TGCAGCGTTGCCGCACAGGGCTATGGCTACACCTTC
CDR3 protein: CSVAAQGYGYTF

J gene: TRBJ2-5
D gene: .
clone size: few
V gene: TRBV21-1
CDR3 DNA: TGTGCCAGCTGCCAGCCAATACTAGCGGCCCAAGAGACCCAGTACTTC
CDR3 protein: CASCQPILAAQETQYF

J gene: TRBJ2-3
D gene: .
clone size: .
V gene: TRBV5-1
CDR3 DNA: TGCGCCAGCAGTCGGACAGTGAGGGATACGCAGTATTTT
CDR3 protein: CASSRTVRDTQYF

J gene: TRBJ1-2
D gene: .
clone size: many
V gene: TRBV5-1
CDR3 DNA: TGCGCCAGCAGCTTGGACACCGAAGGAGGTGGCTACACCTTC
CDR3 protein: CASSLDTEGGGYTF

J gene: TRBJ2-1
D gene: TRBD1
clone size: many
V gene: TRBV18
CDR3 DNA: TGTGCCAGCTCAATCCAGGACAGGGCCAAAGGCAATGAGCAGTTCTTC
CDR3 protein: CASSIQDRAKGNEQFF